The entry below gives a single T cell receptor beta chain sequence along with its context. The specificity of this receptor is unknown. No much larger clone is present one base from it, and per-base qualities are unavailable. Trimming at the junction amounts to 1 base on V and 2 bases on J, and the germline ends lie 7 bases apart. Spanning cysteine to phenylalanine, the CDR3 consists of 14 amino acids. Only the CDR3 DNA is retained, 42 bases long and in frame from the first base. CDR1 and CDR2 are read off the germline V gene as SGHTA and FQGNSA. The data stem from a study of beta chain features in type 1 diabetes (dated by TCRdb to 2016 to 2019). As for the study more broadly: Mean age, gender distribution, total cell number and subset yield did not differ between patients and healthy donors. A total of over 90,000,000 sorted cells were examined across all samples, and a strong correlation was observed between cell number per subset and RNA yield. The study compared TCRB repertoires of sorted circulating CD4+ T cell subsets between recently diagnosed type 1 diabetes patients and matched healthy donors. Whereas all 30 or so donors provided naive and central memory subsets, regulatory and stem cell-like memory subsets were isolated from just 8 patients and roughly 8 healthy donors. General conclusions and limits of the study: Fewer insertions and more nucleotide deletions at VDJ recombination sites were observed in patients with type 1 diabetes, implying thymic rearrangement abnormalities. Because cDNA rather than genomic DNA was sequenced, highly expressing activated cells could have been over-represented, although no difference in activation and CD3 levels was found between groups. Shorter templates might have been favored by PCR, but patient and control samples were amplified and corrected together, so both groups would have been affected equally by any skew. In all four CD4+ subsets, TCRB CDR3 length was moderately but significantly shorter in type 1 diabetes patients. Only small numbers of individuals were included in the HLA sub-analyses, which left unresolved whether HLA type had any influence on TCRB rearrangement. The naive, central memory and regulatory TCRB repertoires appeared to resemble one another more closely among patients than among healthy donors.

Each donor gave one peripheral blood draw, approximately 120 mL on average, collected into heparinised tubes. A BD FACSAria II and a panel including CD45RO, CCR7, CD25, CD127, CD95 and CD27 were used to sort naive, central memory, regulatory and stem cell-like memory CD4+ T cells. All sorted populations exceeded 95% purity. PBMCs were separated immediately by Lymphoprep density gradient centrifugation and were stained directly, without being cultured. So that batch effects would be minimized, each experiment stained and sorted samples in pairs, pairing one healthy donor with one patient. All of the isolated RNA was reverse transcribed with the High Capacity cDNA Reverse Transcription Kit, so expressed TCRB transcripts were sequenced. Naive, central memory and regulatory T cell samples underwent deep immunoSEQ sequencing, averaging about 3.5 million total reads per sample. After sorted cells were lysed in RLT buffer, RNA was extracted with DNase-treated RNeasy Micro or Mini kits, with the choice depending on cell number. To prevent cross-contamination, each cell subset was processed individually, whereas patient and healthy donor samples were processed jointly. The immunoSEQ multiplex PCR was used to amplify TCRB sequences from cDNA, generating 87-bp fragments that spanned the CDR3 region. Amplicons were sequenced on the Illumina HiSeq platform. The study's own analysis went as follows. Synthetic template baselines were used to correct PCR bias computationally, reads within Hamming distance 2 were collapsed together, and singletons that could not be merged were discarded. Reads were aligned against IMGT to assign V, D and J genes, CDR3 length and insertions or deletions at six rearrangement sites. Within each subset, clonotype counts were normalized to sorted cell number, after which true diversity and Gini coefficients were computed with the tcR R package. The overlap coefficient, calculated on TCRB nucleotide sequences, was used to quantify repertoire sharing. TCRdb took over this immuneACCESS table, retaining in-frame rearrangements with V and J assigned. Such tables are incomplete; in checked studies, under half of the missing clones stem from an unresolved V gene, and the remainder is unexplained. V and J calls and clone size follow that table, whereas D and trimming were derived from the DNA. Recorded for this sample are more than 300,000 clones; around 9.3% of them occurred a single time. The ten largest clones add up to over 0.95% of the sample.

The material sequenced was central memory CD4+ T cells from blood. The TCR sequence derives from a man aged 25-40 years with type 1 diabetes. The rearrangement combines TRBV7-2 with TRBJ2-3; the D call is tentative, TRBD1 or TRBD2, as each matches 5 bases. CDR3 region: CASSLDGTTDTQYF. The DNA sequence is given as TGTGCCAGCAGCTTAGACGGGACCACAGATACGCAGTATTTT.